This T cell receptor beta chain was captured in a study of T cell responses to AZD1222 COVID-19 vaccine. Overall study results and limits: Donors, mostly white British, included more females; clonal diversity was possibly underestimated.

A word on this clone: Antigen unknown.

The CDR3 covers 12 residues. V lost 6 bases, J lost 4 bases, and 9 bases lay in between. TCRdb's copy holds only in-frame clones and misses some; the assay was immunoSEQ multiplex PCR. The table has some 90,000 clones, about 88% seen once; the top ten hold approximately 5%. This material consisted of peripheral blood, taken 28 days after the second AZD1222 dose. The chain joins TRBV12-3 or TRBV12-4 to TRBJ1-1, with D perhaps TRBD1 (5 bases). The TCR comes from an adult who received the AZD1222 COVID-19 vaccine. The CDR3: CASSLGATEAFF. CDR3 DNA: TGTGCCAGCAGCCTAGGGGCCACTGAAGCTTTCTTT.